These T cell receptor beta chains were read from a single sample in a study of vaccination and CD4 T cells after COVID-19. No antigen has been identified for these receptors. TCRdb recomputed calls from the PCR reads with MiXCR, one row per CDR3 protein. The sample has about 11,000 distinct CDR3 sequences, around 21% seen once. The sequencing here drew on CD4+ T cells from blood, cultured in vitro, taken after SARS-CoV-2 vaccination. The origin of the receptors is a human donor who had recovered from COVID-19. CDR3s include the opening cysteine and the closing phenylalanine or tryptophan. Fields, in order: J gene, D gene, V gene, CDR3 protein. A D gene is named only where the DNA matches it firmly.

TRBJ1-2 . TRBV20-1 CSASSGLAGGPNYGYTF
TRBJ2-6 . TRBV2 CASRSGTGANVLTF
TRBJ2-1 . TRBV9 CASSVEGRASYNEQFF
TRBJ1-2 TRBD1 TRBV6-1 CASSPQTPGGAGYTF
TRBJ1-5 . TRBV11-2 CASSLTPNSNQPQHF
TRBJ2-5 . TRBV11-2 CASSPPRQEETQYF
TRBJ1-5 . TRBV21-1 CASSKYRVSDQPQHF
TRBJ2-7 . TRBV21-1 CASTSRPPCEQYF
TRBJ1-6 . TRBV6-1 CASLNRANSPLHF
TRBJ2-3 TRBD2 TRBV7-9 CASSLVGETSDDTQYF
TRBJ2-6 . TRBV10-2 CATLDRRGSGANVLTF
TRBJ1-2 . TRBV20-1 CSAREPPEKTNYGYTF
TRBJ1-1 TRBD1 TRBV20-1 CSARANRGNTEASF
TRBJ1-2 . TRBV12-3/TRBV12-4 CASSFWDPTNYGYTF
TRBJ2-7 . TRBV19 CASSRLREPIHEQYF
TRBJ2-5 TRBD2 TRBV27 CASSLSRALAGRRETQYF
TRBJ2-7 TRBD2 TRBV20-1 CSAPWGGTPAYEQYF
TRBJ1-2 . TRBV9 CASSVAPGGRSNYGYTF
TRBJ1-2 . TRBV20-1 CSARGQNYGYTF
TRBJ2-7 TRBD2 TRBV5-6 CASSLRGGTEQYF
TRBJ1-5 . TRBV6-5 CASSFRADQPQHF
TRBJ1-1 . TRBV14 CASSQEYYTEAFF
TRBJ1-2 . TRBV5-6 CASSRGVTYPGYTF
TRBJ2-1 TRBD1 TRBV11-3 CASSLGDSTLNEQFF
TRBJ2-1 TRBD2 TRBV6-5 CASSYPAAGEFF
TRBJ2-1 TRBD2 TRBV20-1 CSARSRVAGDERDEQFF
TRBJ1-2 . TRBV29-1 CSVTGSSANYGYTF
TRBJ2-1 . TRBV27 CASRYRVNEQFF
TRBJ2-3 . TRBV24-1 CATSDADWDTQYF
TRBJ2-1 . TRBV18 CASSPNTRGNEQFF
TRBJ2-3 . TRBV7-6 CASSANLDTQYF
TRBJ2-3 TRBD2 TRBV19 CASSIATSGRARDTQYF
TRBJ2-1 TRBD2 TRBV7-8 CASSRGLAGGLSSYNEQFF
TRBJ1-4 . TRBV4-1 CASSPRRDATNEKLFF
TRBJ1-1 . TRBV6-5 CASSYYVNTEAFF
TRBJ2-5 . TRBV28 CASLNWRGETQYF
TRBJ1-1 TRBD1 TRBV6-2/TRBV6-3 CASSKRQGRGTEAFF
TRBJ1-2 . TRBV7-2 CASSPDRYYGYTF
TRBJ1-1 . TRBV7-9 CASSLPTGHQNTEAFF
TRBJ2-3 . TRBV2 CASRRTSSSTDTQYF
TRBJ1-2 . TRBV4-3 CASSQGPTPNYGYTF
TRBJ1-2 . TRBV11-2 CASSLSGARDGYTF
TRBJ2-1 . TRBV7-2 CASSVRDPHSEQFF
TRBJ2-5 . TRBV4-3 CASSPGGPIAGGETQYF
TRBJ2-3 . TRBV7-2 CASSLRGRYTDTQYF
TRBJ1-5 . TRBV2 CASSEQGGEKPQHF
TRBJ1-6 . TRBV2 CASNEDPRSPLHF
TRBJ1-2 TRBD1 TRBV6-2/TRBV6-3 CASSLTGGVGYTF
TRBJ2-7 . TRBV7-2 CASSRVGVEQYF
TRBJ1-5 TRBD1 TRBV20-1 CSAPAGQFSNQPQHF
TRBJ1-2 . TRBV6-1 CASSVEGVYGYTF
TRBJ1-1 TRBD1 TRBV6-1 CASSGLGTGRAFF
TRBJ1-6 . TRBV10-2 CAGSVQGPTAYSPLHF
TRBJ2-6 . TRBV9 CASSVGQANSGANVLTF
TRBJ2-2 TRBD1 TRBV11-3 CASSLHQQGGGGELFF
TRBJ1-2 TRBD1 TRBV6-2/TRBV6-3 CASSPGQGDYGYTF
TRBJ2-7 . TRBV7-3 CASSVGRASDEQYF
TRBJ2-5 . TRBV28 CGSSLRWGETQYF
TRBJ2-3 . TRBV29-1 CSVLRIGVETSTDTQYF
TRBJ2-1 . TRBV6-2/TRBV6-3 CASSYQHSNIYNEQFF